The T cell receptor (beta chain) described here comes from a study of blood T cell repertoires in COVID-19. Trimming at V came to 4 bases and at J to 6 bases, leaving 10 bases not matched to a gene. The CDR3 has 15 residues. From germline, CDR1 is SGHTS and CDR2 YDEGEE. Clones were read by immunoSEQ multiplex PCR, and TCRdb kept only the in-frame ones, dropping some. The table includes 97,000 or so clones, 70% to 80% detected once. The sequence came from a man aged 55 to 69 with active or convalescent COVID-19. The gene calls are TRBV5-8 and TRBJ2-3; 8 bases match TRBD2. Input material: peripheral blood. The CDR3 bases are TGTGCCAGCAGCCAGGCGGGGGGCTTGGTGGATACGCAGTATTTT. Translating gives CASSQAGGLVDTQYF.